This TCR beta chain was captured in a study of shared clonotypes between healthy human individuals. This CDR3 contains 15 residues. Germline CDR1 is SEHNR and CDR2 is FQNEAQ (reference sequence). V gave up 5 bases and J gave up 0 bases, with 12 bases separating them. Some 32,000 T cell genomes, or around 0.2 ug DNA, went into the sorted-subset replicate PCRs. Profiling relied on immunoSEQ multiplex PCR, and the TCRdb table lists in-frame clones only, not all of them. The sample yields fewer than 2.5 million clones, 80% to 95% seen once. The J gene is TRBJ2-3, the V gene TRBV7-9; TRBD1 might be the D (6 bases). The sample was naive CD4+ T cells from PBMCs. Subset defined: CD45RA+ positively selected. The TCR sequence derives from a man aged 18 to 30 in good health. Some clones in this sample may be carry-over from other donors' samples. For the CDR3, the DNA is TGTGCCAGCAGCACCCTAGGGGGAAGCACAGATACGCAGTATTTT. Encoded protein: CASSTLGGSTDTQYF.